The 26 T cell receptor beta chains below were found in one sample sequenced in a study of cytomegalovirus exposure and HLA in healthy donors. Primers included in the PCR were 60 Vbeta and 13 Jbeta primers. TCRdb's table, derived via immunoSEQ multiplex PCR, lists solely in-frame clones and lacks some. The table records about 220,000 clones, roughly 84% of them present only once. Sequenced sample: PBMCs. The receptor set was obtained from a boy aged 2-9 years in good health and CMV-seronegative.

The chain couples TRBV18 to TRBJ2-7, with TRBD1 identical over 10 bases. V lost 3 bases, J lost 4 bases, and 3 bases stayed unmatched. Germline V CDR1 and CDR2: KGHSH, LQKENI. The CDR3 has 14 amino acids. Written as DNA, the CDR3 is TGTGCCAGCTCACCTCCGGGACAGGGGTACGAGCAGTACTTC. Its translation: CASSPPGQGYEQYF.

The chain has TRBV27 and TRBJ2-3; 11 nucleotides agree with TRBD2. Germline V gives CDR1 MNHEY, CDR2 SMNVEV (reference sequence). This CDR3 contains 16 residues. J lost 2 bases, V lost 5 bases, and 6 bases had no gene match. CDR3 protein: CASSPRLAGLTDTQYF. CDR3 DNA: TGTGCCAGCAGTCCTCGACTAGCGGGGCTCACAGATACGCAGTATTTT.

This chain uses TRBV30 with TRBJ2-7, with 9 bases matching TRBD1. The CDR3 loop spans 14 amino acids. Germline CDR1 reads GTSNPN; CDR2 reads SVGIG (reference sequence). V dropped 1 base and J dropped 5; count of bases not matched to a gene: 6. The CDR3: CAWSDGTGRNEQYF. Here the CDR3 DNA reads TGTGCCTGGAGTGACGGGACAGGGCGGAACGAGCAGTACTTC. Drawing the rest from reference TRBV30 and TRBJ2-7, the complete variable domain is SQTIHQWPATLVQPVGSPLSLECTVEGTSNPNLYWYRQAAGRGLQLLFYSVGIGQISSEVPQNLSASRPQDRQFILSSKKLLLSDSGFYLCAWSDGTGRNEQYFGPGTRLTVT.

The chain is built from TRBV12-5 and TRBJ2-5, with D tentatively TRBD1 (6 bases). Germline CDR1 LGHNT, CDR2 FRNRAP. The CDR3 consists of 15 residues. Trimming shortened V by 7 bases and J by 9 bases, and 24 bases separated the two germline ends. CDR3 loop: CASASLGTLGASQYF. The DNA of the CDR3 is TGTGCTAGTGCCTCCCTCGGGACACTTGGTGCGTCCCAGTACTTC. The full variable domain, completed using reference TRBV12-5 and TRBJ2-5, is DARVTQTPRHKVTEMGQEVTMRCQPILGHNTVFWYRQTMMQGLELLAYFRNRAPLDDSGMPKDRFSAEMPDATLATLKIQPSEPRDSAVYFCASASLGTLGASQYFGPGTRLLVL.

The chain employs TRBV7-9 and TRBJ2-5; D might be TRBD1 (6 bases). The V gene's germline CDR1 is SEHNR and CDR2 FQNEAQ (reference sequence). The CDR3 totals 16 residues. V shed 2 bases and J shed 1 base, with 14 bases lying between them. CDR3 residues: CASSLHYSDSQETQYF. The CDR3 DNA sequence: TGTGCCAGCAGCTTACATTATTCGGACAGCCAAGAGACCCAGTACTTC.

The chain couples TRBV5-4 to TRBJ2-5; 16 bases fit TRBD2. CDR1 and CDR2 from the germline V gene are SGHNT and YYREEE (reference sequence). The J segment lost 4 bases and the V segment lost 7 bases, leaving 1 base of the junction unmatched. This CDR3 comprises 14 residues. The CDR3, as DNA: TGTGCCAGCGGGACTAGCGGGGGGGCAGAGACCCAGTACTTC. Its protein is CASGTSGGAETQYF.

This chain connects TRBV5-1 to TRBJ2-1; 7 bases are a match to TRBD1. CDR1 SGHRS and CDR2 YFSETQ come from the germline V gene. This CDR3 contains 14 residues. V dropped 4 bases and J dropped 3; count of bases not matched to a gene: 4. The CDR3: CASSRRQGYNEQFF. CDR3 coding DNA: TGCGCCAGCAGCAGGAGACAGGGCTACAATGAGCAGTTCTTC.

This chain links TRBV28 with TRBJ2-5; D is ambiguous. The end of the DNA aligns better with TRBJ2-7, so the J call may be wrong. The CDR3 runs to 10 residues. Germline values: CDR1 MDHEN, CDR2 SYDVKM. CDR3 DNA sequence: TGTGCCAGCAGTTTATACGAGCAGTACTTC. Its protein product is CASSLYEQYF.

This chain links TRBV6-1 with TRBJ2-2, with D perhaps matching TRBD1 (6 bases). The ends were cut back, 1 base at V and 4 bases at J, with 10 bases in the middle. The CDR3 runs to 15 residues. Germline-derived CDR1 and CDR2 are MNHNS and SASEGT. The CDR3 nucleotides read TGTGCCAGCAGTGAAGGACAGGATTTCACCGGGGAGCTGTTTTTT. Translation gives CASSEGQDFTGELFF.

CDR3 amino acids: CASSSPATGDNEQFF. CDR3 sequence (DNA): TGTGCCAGCAGCTCCCCGGCGACAGGGGACAATGAGCAGTTCTTC. The V and J genes are TRBV7-6 and TRBJ2-1; 8 nucleotides match TRBD1. The CDR3 length is 15 residues. CDR1 SGHVS and CDR2 FNYEAQ come from the germline V gene. With V trimmed by 4 bases and J by 5 bases, 7 bases remained unmatched.

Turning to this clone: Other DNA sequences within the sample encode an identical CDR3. The CDR3 DNA reads as TGCGCCAGCAGCCAAGGAGGGGACACCTTCACAGATACGCAGTATTTT. Translation gives CASSQGGDTFTDTQYF. The rearrangement links TRBV4-1 to TRBJ2-3, with a tentative D call TRBD1 (6 bases). Germline CDR1 is MGHRA and CDR2 is YSYEKL. The CDR3 totals 16 residues. The ends were cut back, 1 base at V and 2 bases at J, with 13 bases in the middle.

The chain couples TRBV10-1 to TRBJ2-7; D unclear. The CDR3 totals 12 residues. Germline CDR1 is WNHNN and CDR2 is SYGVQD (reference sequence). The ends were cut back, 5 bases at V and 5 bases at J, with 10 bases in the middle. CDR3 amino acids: CASSPLRHEQYF. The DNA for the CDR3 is TGCGCCAGCAGTCCCCTCAGGCACGAGCAGTACTTC.

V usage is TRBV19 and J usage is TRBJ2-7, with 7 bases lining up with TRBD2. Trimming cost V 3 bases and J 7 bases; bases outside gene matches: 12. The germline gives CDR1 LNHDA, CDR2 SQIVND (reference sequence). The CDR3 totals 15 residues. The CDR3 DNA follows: TGTGCCAGTAGTATTGCGGGAGCCCAGCGGAGGGAGCAGTACTTC. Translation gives CASSIAGAQRREQYF.

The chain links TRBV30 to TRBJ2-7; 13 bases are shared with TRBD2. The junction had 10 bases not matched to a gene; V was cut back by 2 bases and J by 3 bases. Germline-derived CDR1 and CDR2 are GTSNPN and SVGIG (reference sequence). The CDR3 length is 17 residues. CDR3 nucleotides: TGTGCCTGGAGTTTTGTCCGGACTAGCGGGAGACACTACGAGCAGTACTTC. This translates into CAWSFVRTSGRHYEQYF. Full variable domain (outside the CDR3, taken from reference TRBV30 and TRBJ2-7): SQTIHQWPATLVQPVGSPLSLECTVEGTSNPNLYWYRQAAGRGLQLLFYSVGIGQISSEVPQNLSASRPQDRQFILSSKKLLLSDSGFYLCAWSFVRTSGRHYEQYFGPGTRLTVT.

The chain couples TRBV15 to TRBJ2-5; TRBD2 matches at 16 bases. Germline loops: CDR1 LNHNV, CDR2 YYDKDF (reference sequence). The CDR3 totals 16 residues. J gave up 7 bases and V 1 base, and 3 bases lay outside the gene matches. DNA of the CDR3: TGTGCCACCAGCAGAGGGGGACTAGCGGGAGGGGGGACCCAGTACTTC. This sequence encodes CATSRGGLAGGGTQYF.

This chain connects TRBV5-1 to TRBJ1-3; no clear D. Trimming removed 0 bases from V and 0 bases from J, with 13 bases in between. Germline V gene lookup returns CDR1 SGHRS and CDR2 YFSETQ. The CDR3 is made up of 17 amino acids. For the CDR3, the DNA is TGCGCCAGCAGCTTGGTTTATCCGGTACCCTCTGGAAACACCATATATTTT. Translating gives CASSLVYPVPSGNTIYF.

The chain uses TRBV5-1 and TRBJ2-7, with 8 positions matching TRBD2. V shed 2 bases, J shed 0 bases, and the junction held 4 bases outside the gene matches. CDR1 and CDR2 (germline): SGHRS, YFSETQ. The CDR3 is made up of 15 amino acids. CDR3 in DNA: TGCGCCAGCAGCTTAAACGGGAGGGCCTCCTACGAGCAGTACTTC. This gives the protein CASSLNGRASYEQYF. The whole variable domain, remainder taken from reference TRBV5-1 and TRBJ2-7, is KAGVTQTPRYLIKTRGQQVTLSCSPISGHRSVSWYQQTPGQGLQFLFEYFSETQRNKGNFPGRFSGRQFSNSRSEMNVSTLELGDSALYLCASSLNGRASYEQYFGPGTRLTVT.

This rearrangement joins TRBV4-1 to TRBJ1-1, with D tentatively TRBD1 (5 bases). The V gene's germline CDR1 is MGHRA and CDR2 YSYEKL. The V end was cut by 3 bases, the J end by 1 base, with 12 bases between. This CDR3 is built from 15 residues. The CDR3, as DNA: TGCGCCAGCAGCCAGGGGGGATCAGGGAACACTGAAGCTTTCTTT. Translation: CASSQGGSGNTEAFF.

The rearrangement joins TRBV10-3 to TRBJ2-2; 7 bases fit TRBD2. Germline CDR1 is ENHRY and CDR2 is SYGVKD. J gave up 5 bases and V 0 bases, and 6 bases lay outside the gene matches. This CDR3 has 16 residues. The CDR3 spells CAISESTGGSTGELFF. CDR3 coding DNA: TGTGCCATCAGTGAGTCTACGGGCGGGAGTACCGGGGAGCTGTTTTTT.

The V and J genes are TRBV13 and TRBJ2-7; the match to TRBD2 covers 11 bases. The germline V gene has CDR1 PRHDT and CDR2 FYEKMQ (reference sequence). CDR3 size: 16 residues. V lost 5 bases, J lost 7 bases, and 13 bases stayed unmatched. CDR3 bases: TGTGCCAGCAGCCACTACAGTATAGCGGGAGGGATTGAGCAGTACTTC. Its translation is CASSHYSIAGGIEQYF.

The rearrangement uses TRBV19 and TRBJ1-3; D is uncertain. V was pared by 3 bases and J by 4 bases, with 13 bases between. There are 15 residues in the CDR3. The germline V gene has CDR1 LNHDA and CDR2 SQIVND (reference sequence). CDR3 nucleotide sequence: TGTGCCAGTAGTATGGGAGGGTTTTCCGGAAACACCATATATTTT. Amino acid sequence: CASSMGGFSGNTIYF.

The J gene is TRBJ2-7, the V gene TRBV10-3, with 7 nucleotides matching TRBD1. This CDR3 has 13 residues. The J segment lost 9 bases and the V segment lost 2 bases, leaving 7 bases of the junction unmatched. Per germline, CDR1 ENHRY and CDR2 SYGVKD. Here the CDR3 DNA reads TGTGCCATCAGTGAGGTCGACAGGGCTCCGCAGTACTTC. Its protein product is CAISEVDRAPQYF.

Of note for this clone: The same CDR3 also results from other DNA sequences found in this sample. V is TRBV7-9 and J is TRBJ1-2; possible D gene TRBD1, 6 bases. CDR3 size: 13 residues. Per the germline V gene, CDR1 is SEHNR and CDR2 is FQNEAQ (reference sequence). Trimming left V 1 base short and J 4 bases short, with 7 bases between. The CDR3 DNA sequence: TGTGCCAGCAGCTTAGGGGGGCCCTATGGCTACACCTTC. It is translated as CASSLGGPYGYTF.

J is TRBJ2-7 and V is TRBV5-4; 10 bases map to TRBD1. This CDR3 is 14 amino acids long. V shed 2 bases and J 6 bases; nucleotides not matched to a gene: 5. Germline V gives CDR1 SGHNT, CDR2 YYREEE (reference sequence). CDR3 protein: CASSFGQGVREQYF. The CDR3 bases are TGTGCCAGCAGCTTTGGACAGGGGGTCCGCGAGCAGTACTTC. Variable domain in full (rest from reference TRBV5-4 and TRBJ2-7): ETGVTQSPTHLIKTRGQQVTLRCSSQSGHNTVSWYQQALGQGPQFIFQYYREEENGRGNFPPRFSGLQFPNYSSELNVNALELDDSALYLCASSFGQGVREQYFGPGTRLTVT.

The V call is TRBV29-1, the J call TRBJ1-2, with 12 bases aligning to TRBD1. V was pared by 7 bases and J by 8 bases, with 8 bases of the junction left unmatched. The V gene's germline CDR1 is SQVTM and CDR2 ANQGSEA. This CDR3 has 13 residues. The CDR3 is CSARGQGAGGYTF. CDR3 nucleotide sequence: TGCAGCGCCCGGGGACAGGGGGCCGGCGGCTACACCTTC. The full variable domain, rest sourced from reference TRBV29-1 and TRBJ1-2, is SAVISQKPSRDICQRGTSLTIQCQVDSQVTMMFWYRQQPGQSLTLIATANQGSEATYESGFVIDKFPISRPNLTFSTLTVSNMSPEDSSIYLCSARGQGAGGYTFGSGTRLTVV.

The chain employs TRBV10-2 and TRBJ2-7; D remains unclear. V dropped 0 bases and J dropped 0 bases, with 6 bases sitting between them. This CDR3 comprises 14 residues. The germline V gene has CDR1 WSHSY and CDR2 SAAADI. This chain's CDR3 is CASSESADSYEQYF. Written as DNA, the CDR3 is TGCGCCAGCAGTGAGTCGGCAGACTCCTACGAGCAGTACTTC.